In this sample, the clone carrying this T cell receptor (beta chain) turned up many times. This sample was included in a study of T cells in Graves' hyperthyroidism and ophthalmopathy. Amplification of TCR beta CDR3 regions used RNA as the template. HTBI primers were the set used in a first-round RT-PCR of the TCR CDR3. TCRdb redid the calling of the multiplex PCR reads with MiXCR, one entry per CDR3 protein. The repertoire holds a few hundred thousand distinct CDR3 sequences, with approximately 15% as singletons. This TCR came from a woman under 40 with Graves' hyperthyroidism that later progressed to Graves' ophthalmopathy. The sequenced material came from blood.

CDR3 residues: CASSRSVNTEAFF. The CDR3 bases are TGTGCCAGCAGCCGATCGGTGAACACTGAAGCTTTCTTT. The chain has TRBV14 and TRBJ1-1; D is undetermined. This CDR3 has 13 amino acids. CDR1 is SGHDN and CDR2 is FVKESK in the germline V gene. V was pared by 4 bases and J by 0 bases, with 6 bases between.